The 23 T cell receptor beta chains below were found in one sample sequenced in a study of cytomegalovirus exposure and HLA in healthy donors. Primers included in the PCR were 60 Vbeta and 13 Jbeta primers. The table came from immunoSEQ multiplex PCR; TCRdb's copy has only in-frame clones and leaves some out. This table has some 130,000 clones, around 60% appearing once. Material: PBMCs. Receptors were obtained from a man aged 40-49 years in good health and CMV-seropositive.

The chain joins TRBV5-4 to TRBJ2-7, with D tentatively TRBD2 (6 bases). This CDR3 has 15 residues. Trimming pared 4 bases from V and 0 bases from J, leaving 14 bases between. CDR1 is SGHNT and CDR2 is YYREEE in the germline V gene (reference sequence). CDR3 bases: TGTGCCAGCAGCGCCCCTAGCGCTAACTCCTACGAGCAGTACTTC. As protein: CASSAPSANSYEQYF. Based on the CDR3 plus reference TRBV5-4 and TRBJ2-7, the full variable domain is ETGVTQSPTHLIKTRGQQVTLRCSSQSGHNTVSWYQQALGQGPQFIFQYYREEENGRGNFPPRFSGLQFPNYSSELNVNALELDDSALYLCASSAPSANSYEQYFGPGTRLTVT.

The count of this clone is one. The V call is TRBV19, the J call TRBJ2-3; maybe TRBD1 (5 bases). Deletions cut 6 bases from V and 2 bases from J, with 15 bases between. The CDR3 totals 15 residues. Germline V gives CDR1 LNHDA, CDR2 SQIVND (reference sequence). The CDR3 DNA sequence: TGTGCCAGTAGGGCCTGGACACTATCCACAGATACGCAGTATTTT. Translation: CASRAWTLSTDTQYF.

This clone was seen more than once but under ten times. CDR3 in amino acids: CASSEITGATGTNQPQHF. The CDR3 region has the DNA TGTGCCAGCAGTGAAATAACAGGGGCTACTGGAACCAATCAGCCCCAGCATTTT. The rearrangement joins TRBV6-1 to TRBJ1-5, with 7 bases fitting TRBD1. Germline trimming cut 2 bases from V and 3 bases from J; bases unmatched to any gene: 13. The CDR3 has 18 residues. CDR1 and CDR2 from the germline V gene are MNHNS and SASEGT.

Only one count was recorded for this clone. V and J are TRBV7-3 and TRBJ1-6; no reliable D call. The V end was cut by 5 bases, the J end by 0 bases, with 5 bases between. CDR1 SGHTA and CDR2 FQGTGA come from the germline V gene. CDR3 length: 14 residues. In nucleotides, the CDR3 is TGTGCCAGCAGCGCCTACTCCTATAATTCACCCCTCCACTTT. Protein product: CASSAYSYNSPLHF.

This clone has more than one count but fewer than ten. The CDR3 DNA follows: TGCGCCGCAGGACAGGGGATGAATCAGCCCCAGCATTTT. It specifies CAAGQGMNQPQHF. This chain links TRBV10-2 with TRBJ1-5; 9 bases fit TRBD1. Germline V CDR1 and CDR2: WSHSY, SAAADI. V was clipped by 11 bases and J by 4 bases; unmatched bases: 6. This CDR3 spans 13 amino acids.

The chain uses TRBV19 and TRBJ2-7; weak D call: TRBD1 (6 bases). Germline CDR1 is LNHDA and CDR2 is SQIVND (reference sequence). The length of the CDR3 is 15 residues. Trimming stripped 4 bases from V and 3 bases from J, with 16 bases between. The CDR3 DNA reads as TGTGCCAGTAGTAGTCAGGGCAGGGGAGACTACGAGCAGTACTTC. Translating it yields CASSSQGRGDYEQYF. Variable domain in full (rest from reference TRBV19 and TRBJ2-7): DGGITQSPKYLFRKEGQNVTLSCEQNLNHDAMYWYRQDPGQGLRLIYYSQIVNDFQKGDIAEGYSVSREKKESFPLTVTSAQKNPTAFYLCASSSQGRGDYEQYFGPGTRLTVT.

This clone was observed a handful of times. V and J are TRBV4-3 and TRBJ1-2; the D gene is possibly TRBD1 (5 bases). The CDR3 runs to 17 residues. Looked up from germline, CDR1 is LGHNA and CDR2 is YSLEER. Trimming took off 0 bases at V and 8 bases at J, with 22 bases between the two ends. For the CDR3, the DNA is TGCGCCAGCAGCCAAGATGGGGCATCCGGGCCCCCGTCCGGCTACACCTTC. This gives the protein CASSQDGASGPPSGYTF.

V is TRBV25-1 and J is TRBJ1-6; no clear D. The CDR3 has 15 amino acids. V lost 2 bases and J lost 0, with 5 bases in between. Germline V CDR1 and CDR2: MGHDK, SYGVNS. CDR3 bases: TGTGCCAGCAGTGAACCGGGCTCCTATAATTCACCCCTCCACTTT. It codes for CASSEPGSYNSPLHF.

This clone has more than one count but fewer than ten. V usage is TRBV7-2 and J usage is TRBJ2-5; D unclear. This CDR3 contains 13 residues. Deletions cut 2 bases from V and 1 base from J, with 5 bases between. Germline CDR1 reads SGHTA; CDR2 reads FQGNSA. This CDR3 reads CASSLLGQETQYF. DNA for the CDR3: TGTGCCAGCAGCTTACTCGGCCAAGAGACCCAGTACTTC.

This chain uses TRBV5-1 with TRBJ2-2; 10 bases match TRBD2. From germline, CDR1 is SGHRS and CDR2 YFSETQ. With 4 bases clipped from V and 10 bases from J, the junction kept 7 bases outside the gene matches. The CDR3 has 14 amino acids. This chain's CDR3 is CASSHGSGGSELFF. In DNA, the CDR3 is TGCGCCAGCAGCCACGGTAGCGGGGGGTCGGAGCTGTTTTTT. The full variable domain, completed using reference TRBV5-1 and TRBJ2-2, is KAGVTQTPRYLIKTRGQQVTLSCSPISGHRSVSWYQQTPGQGLQFLFEYFSETQRNKGNFPGRFSGRQFSNSRSEMNVSTLELGDSALYLCASSHGSGGSELFFGEGSRLTVL.

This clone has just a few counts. In nucleotides, the CDR3 is TGTGCCAGTAGTGTCAACAGGGGGACTGAAGCTTTCTTT. It codes for CASSVNRGTEAFF. The chain carries TRBV19 and TRBJ1-1; 8 bases agree with TRBD1. The CDR3 runs 13 residues. Losses at the gene ends were 5 bases for V and 5 bases for J; bases not matched to a gene: 4. CDR1 LNHDA and CDR2 SQIVND come from the germline V gene (reference sequence).

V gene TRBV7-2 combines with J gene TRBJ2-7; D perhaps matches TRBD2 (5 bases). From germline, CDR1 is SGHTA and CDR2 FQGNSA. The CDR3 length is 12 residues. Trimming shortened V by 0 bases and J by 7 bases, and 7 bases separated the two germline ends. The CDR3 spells CASSLARGEQYF. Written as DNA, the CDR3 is TGTGCCAGCAGCTTAGCGAGAGGGGAGCAGTACTTC.

The CDR3: CAWSPGQGYYEQYF. CDR3 sequence (DNA): TGTGCCTGGAGTCCCGGACAGGGTTACTACGAGCAGTACTTC. The V call is TRBV30, the J call TRBJ2-7; 8 bases line up with TRBD1. J lost 3 bases, V lost 2 bases, and 6 bases had no gene match. The CDR3 length is 14 residues. Germline V CDR1 and CDR2: GTSNPN, SVGIG (reference sequence).

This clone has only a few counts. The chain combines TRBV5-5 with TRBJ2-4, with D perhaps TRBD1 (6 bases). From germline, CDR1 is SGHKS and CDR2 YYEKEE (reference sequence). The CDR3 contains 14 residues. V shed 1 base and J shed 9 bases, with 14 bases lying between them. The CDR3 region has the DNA TGTGCCAGCAGCTTGACAGGGTCCAAGGGCATTCAGTACTTC. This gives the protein CASSLTGSKGIQYF.

Here the CDR3 DNA reads TGTGCCAGCAGTGCCGCGGGAGGTGAGCAGTTCTTC. It translates to CASSAAGGEQFF. V usage is TRBV2 and J usage is TRBJ2-1; 8 bases match TRBD2. The CDR3 is 12 amino acids. Germline V gene data show CDR1 as SNHLY and CDR2 as FYNNEI. V shed 4 bases, J shed 9 bases, and the junction held 2 bases outside the gene matches.

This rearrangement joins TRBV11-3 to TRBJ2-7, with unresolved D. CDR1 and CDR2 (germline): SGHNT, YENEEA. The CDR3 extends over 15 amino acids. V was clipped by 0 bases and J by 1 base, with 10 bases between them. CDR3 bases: TGTGCCAGCAGCTTAGACATGGCCAGGTCCTACGAGCAGTACTTC. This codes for CASSLDMARSYEQYF.

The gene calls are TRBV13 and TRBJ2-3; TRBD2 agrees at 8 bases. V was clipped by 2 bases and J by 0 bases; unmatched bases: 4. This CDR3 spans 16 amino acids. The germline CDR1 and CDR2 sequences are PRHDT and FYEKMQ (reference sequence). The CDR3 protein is CASSLRAGASTDTQYF. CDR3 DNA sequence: TGTGCCAGCAGCTTAAGAGCGGGGGCTAGCACAGATACGCAGTATTTT.

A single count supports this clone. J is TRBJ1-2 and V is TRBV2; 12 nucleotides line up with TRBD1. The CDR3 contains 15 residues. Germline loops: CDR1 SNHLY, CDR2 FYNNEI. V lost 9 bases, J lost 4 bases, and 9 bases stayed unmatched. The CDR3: CASKLGTGGAYGYTF. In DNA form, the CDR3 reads TGTGCCAGTAAACTTGGGACAGGGGGCGCCTATGGCTACACCTTC.

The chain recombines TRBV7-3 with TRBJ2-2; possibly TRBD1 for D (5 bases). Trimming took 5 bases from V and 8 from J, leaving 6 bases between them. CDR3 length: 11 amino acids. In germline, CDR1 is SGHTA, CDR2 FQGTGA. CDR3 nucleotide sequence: TGTGCCAGCAGCCAGGGAGGGGAGCTGTTTTTT. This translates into CASSQGGELFF.

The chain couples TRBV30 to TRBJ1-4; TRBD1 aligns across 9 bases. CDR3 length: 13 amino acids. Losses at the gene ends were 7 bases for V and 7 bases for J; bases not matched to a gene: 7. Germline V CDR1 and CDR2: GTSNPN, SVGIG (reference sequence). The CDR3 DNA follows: TGTGCCTTGACAGGGGGTTCAGGTGAAAAACTGTTTTTT. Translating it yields CALTGGSGEKLFF.

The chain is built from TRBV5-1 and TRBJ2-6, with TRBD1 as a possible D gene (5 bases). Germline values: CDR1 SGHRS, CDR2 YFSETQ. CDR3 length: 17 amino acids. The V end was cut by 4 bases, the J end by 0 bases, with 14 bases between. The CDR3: CASSHAQGDSGANVLTF. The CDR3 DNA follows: TGCGCCAGCAGCCACGCGCAGGGTGACTCTGGGGCCAACGTCCTGACTTTC.

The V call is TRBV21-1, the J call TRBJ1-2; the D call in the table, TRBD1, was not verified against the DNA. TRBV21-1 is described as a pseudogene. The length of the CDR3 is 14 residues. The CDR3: CASSKGQGDYGYTF. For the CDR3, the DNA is TGTGCCAGCAGCAAAGGACAGGGTGACTATGGCTACACCTTC.

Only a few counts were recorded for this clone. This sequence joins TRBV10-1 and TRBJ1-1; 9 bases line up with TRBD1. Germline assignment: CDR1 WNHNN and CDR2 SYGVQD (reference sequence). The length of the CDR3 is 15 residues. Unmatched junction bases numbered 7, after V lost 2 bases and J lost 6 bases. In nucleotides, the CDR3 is TGCGCCAGCAGTGAGGGGGACAGGGCGAAGGCTGAAGCTTTCTTT. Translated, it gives CASSEGDRAKAEAFF.